The clone carrying this T cell receptor beta chain was observed a handful of times. The data derive from a study of blood T cell repertoires in COVID-19. Study at large: The cDNA or gDNA used as material had been derived from T cells, B-cell-depleted T cells, or PBMCs.

This CDR3 has 16 amino acids. Only in-frame clones appear in the TCRdb table, and some are missing; sequencing was by immunoSEQ multiplex PCR. The sample has roughly 150,000 clones; 75% to 90% are singletons. This receptor was obtained from a man aged 55-75 years with acute or convalescent COVID-19. Sample: peripheral blood. The chain is built from TRBV21-1 and TRBJ2-1; the D call of TRBD1 is as the table states it, not checked on the DNA. TRBV21-1 is a pseudogene locus. The CDR3 loop reads CASSKGAAFSYNEQFF. CDR3 coding DNA: TGTGCCAGCAGCAAAGGGGCCGCTTTCTCATACAATGAGCAGTTCTTC.